Detailed here is one TCR beta chain. The data are from a study of blood T cell repertoires in COVID-19. Study-level information: Spain, Italy and the United States supplied samples that represented acute and convalescent COVID-19. PBMCs, B-cell-depleted T cells, or T cells were the source of the cDNA or gDNA that made up the material.

In the study's own analysis: Using reference gene primer amplification, nucleated cell counts were estimated. Some clones are missing from TCRdb's copy, which holds only in-frame ones; the method was immunoSEQ multiplex PCR. That table gives V, J and clone size, and the DNA gave D and trimming. This sample carries approximately 35,000 clones, roughly 84% of them seen once, and the ten largest clones take 13%. The germline gives CDR1 KGHSH, CDR2 LQKENI. V lost 4 bases to trimming and J lost 8 bases; unmatched junction nucleotides: 3. This CDR3 spans 15 amino acids. The chain links TRBV18 to TRBJ2-1; 15 nucleotides align to TRBD2. The TCR comes from a human donor in a cohort sampled during active COVID-19. Sequences were obtained from peripheral blood. Written as DNA, the CDR3 is TGTGCCAGCTCACGGACTAGCGGGGGGGCCGATGAGCAGTTCTTC. Translating gives CASSRTSGGADEQFF.